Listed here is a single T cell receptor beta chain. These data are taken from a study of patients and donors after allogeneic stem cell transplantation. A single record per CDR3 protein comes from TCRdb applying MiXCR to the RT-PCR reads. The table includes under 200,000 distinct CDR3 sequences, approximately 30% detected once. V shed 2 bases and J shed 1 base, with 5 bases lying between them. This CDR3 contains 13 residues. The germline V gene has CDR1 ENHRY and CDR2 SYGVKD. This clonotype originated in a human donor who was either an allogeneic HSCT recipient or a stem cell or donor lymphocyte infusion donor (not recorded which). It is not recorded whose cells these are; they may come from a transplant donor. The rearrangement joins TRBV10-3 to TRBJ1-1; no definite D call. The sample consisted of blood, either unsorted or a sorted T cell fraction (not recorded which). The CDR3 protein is CAISEPGNTEAFF. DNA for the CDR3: TGTGCCATCAGTGAGCCGGGGAACACTGAAGCTTTCTTT.